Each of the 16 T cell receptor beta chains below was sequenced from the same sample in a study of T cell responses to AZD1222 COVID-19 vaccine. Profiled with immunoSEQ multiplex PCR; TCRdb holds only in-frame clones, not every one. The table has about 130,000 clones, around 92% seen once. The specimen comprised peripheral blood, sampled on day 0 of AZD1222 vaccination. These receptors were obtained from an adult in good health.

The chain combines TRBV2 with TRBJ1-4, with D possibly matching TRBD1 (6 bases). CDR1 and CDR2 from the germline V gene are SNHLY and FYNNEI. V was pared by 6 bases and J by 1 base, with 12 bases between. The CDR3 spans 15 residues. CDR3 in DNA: TGTGCCAGCAGCCCCCTACAGGGAACTAATGAAAAACTGTTTTTT. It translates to CASSPLQGTNEKLFF.

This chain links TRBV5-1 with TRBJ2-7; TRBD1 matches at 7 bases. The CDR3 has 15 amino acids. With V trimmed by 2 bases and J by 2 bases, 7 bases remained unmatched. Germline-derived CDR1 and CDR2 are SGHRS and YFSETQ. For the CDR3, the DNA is TGCGCCAGCAGCTTTTCCGGGACAGACCCCTACGAGCAGTACTTC. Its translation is CASSFSGTDPYEQYF.

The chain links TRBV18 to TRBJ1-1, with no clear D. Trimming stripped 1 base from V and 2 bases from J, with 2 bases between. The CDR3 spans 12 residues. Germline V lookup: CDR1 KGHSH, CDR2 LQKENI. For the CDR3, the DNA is TGTGCCAGCTCACCACGTAACACTGAAGCTTTCTTT. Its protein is CASSPRNTEAFF.

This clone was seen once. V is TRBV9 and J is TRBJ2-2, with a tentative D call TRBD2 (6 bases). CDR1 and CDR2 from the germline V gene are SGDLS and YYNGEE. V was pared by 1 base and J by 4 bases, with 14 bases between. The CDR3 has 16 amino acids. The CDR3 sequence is CASSVFLPGGTGELFF. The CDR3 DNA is TGTGCCAGCAGCGTATTTTTGCCCGGGGGCACCGGGGAGCTGTTTTTT.

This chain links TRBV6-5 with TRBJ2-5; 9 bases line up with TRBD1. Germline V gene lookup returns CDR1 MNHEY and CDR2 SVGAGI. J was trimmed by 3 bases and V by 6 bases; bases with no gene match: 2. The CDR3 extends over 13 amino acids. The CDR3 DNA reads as TGTGCCAGCAGCCGGACAGGGGAAGAGACCCAGTACTTC. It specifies CASSRTGEETQYF.

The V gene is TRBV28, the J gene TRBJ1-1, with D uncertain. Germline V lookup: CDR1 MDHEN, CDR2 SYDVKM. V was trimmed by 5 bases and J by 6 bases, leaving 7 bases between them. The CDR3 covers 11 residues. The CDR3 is CASSGVSEAFF. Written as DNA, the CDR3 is TGTGCCAGCAGTGGGGTATCTGAAGCTTTCTTT.

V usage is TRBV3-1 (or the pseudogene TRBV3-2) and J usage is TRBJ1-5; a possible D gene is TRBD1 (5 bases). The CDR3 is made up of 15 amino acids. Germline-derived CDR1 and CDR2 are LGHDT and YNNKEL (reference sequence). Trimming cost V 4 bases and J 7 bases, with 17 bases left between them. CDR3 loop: CASSRGHPDGQPQHF. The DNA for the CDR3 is TGTGCCAGCAGCCGCGGACACCCCGACGGGCAGCCCCAGCATTTT.

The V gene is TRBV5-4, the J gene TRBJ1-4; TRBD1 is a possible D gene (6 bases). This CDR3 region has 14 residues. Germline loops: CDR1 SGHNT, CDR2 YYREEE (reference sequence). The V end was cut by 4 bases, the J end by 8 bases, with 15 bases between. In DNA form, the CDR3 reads TGTGCCAGCAGCCAGCAACAGGGTCGGGAAAAACTGTTTTTT. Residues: CASSQQQGREKLFF.

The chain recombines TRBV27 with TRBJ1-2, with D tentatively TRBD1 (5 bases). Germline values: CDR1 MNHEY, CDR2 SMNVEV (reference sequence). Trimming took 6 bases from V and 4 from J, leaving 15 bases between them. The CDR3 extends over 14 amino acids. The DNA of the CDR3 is TGTGCCAGCAGCTTTAGGGCCGGGACCTATGGCTACACCTTC. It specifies CASSFRAGTYGYTF.

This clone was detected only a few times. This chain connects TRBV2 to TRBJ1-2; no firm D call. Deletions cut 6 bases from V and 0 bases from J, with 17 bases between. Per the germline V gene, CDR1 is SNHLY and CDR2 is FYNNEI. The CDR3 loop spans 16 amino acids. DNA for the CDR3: TGTGCCAGCAGCGCTACAAGGAATTCAGCTAACTATGGCTACACCTTC. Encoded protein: CASSATRNSANYGYTF.

CDR3 coding DNA: TGTGCCAGCAGGCCGAAAAACACAGATACGCAGTATTTT. Translated, it gives CASRPKNTDTQYF. The chain is built from TRBV28 and TRBJ2-3, with D uncertain. The V gene's germline CDR1 is MDHEN and CDR2 SYDVKM. This CDR3 has 13 residues. Trimming took 6 bases from V and 2 from J, leaving 9 bases between them.

CDR3 protein: CAISESIGAVSYNSPLHF. In DNA, the CDR3 is TGTGCCATCAGTGAGTCGATTGGTGCAGTCTCCTATAATTCACCCCTCCACTTT. J is TRBJ1-6 and V is TRBV10-3; no reliable D call. There are 18 residues in the CDR3. The V end was cut by 0 bases, the J end by 0 bases, with 12 bases between. Germline assignment: CDR1 ENHRY and CDR2 SYGVKD.

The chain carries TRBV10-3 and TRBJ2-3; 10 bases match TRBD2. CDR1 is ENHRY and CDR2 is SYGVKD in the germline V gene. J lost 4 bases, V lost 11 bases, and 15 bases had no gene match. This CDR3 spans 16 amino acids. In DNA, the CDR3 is TGTGCCGCCACTAGCGGGGCCATACTTTTCGCAGATACGCAGTATTTT. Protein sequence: CAATSGAILFADTQYF.

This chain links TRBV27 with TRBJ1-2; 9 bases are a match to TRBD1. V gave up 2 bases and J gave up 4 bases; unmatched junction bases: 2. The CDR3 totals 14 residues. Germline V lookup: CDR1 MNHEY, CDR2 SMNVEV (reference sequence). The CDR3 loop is CASSLTGGVYGYTF. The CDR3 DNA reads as TGTGCCAGCAGTTTAACAGGGGGCGTCTATGGCTACACCTTC.

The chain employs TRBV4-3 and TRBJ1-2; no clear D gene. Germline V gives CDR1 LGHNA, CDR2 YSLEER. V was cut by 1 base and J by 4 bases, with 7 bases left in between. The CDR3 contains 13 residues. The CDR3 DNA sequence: TGCGCCAGCAGCCAAGGAGGGCTCTATGGCTACACCTTC. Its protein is CASSQGGLYGYTF.

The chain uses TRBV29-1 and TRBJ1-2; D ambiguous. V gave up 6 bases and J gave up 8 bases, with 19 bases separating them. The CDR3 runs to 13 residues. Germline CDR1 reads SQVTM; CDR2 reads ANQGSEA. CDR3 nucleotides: TGCAGCGTCCCAAAGTTGGGATTAGGAGGCTACACCTTC. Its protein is CSVPKLGLGGYTF.